This TCR beta chain was sequenced for a study of CD8 T cells in ankylosing spondylitis. As concerns this clonotype: Its specificity is not known.

Libraries of TCR beta came from quantitative 5'-RACE with molecular barcodes. TCRdb passed the 5' RACE reads through MiXCR, listing each CDR3 protein once. This repertoire shows just under 350,000 distinct CDR3 sequences, about 15% found once; its top ten account for about 1%. The germline CDR1 and CDR2 sequences are SGHDN and FVKESK. The CDR3 is made up of 16 amino acids. V gave up 1 base and J gave up 4 bases, with 16 bases separating them. Findings of the study overall: With a CD8+ phenotype, disease-linked clones were relatively rare in peripheral blood. About 8 highly homologous variants made up a TCR beta motif that seemed to typify ankylosing spondylitis blood. Reports of some motif variants in reactive arthritis synovial fluid and blood predate this one.

The receptor was isolated from a male donor with ankylosing spondylitis or in good health (not recorded which). Sequencing was carried out using blood, either unsorted or a sorted T cell fraction (not recorded which). V usage is TRBV14 and J usage is TRBJ2-5; D is unclear. DNA for the CDR3: TGTGCCAGCAGCCAAGCCCCACTTACGGGTCTAGAGACCCAGTACTTC. Its translation is CASSQAPLTGLETQYF.